The 21 T cell receptor beta chains reported below all come from one sample, sequenced in a study of cytomegalovirus exposure and HLA in healthy donors. With 60 Vbeta and 13 Jbeta primers, the PCR was carried out. Assay used: immunoSEQ multiplex PCR; TCRdb lists only in-frame clones, some missing. The table has about 160,000 clones, approximately 70% seen once; the top ten hold 7.1%. The specimen was PBMCs. These receptors were taken from a man between 35 and 55 years old in good health and CMV-seropositive.

The rearrangement joins TRBV5-1 to TRBJ2-5; a possible D gene is TRBD2 (5 bases). Trimming took off 1 base at V and 3 bases at J, with 13 bases between the two ends. Germline-derived CDR1 and CDR2 are SGHRS and YFSETQ. This CDR3 contains 15 residues. Here the CDR3 DNA reads TGCGCCAGCAGCTTGTGGCTCCCCGGGGAAGAGACCCAGTACTTC. This sequence encodes CASSLWLPGEETQYF.

The chain has TRBV5-4 and TRBJ1-1, with D maybe TRBD1 (6 bases). The CDR3 totals 14 residues. The V and J ends lost 0 bases and 9 bases respectively, with 15 bases between them. From germline, CDR1 is SGHNT and CDR2 YYREEE (reference sequence). The CDR3: CASSLETGTFQAFF. CDR3 in DNA: TGTGCCAGCAGCTTGGAGACAGGAACGTTTCAAGCTTTCTTT.

This chain links TRBV18 with TRBJ1-4; no firm D call. This CDR3 region has 14 residues. From germline, CDR1 is KGHSH and CDR2 LQKENI. The V end was cut by 2 bases, the J end by 8 bases, with 12 bases between. CDR3 DNA: TGTGCCAGCTCACCAGGACTCGGCAACGAAAAACTGTTTTTT. It codes for CASSPGLGNEKLFF.

V gene TRBV7-3 combines with J gene TRBJ1-1, with 8 bases matching TRBD1. The CDR3 runs 14 residues. CDR1 and CDR2 (germline): SGHTA, FQGTGA. V lost 3 bases and J lost 1; bases outside the gene matches: 1. CDR3: CASSFTGGNTEAFF. The CDR3 bases are TGTGCCAGCAGCTTTACAGGGGGGAACACTGAAGCTTTCTTT.

The chain links TRBV5-4 to TRBJ2-2, with 9 bases that match TRBD1. The germline gives CDR1 SGHNT, CDR2 YYREEE (reference sequence). The ends lost 2 bases at V and 7 bases at J; junction bases unmatched: 6. CDR3 length: 15 amino acids. Here the CDR3 reads CASSFNRGRVGELFF. In DNA, the CDR3 is TGTGCCAGCAGCTTTAACAGGGGGCGAGTCGGGGAGCTGTTTTTT.

The rearrangement joins TRBV7-6 to TRBJ2-5; TRBD2 matches 9 bases. The CDR3 has 17 residues. V lost 1 base, J lost 4 bases, and 10 bases stayed unmatched. The V gene's germline CDR1 is SGHVS and CDR2 FNYEAQ. The CDR3 region has the DNA TGTGCCAGCAGCTTAGAGCCTACGCGGGGGGGAAGAGAGACCCAGTACTTC. As protein: CASSLEPTRGGRETQYF.

The table lists this clone with a count of one. The genes are TRBV2 and TRBJ2-2, with D perhaps TRBD1 (6 bases). The V end was cut by 6 bases, the J end by 6 bases, with 17 bases between. CDR1 SNHLY and CDR2 FYNNEI come from the germline V gene. This CDR3 has 15 amino acids. The CDR3 region is CASRYRVTNPGELFF. In DNA, the CDR3 is TGTGCCAGCAGGTACAGGGTGACGAATCCCGGGGAGCTGTTTTTT.

The chain has TRBV7-6 and TRBJ1-6; 7 bases line up with TRBD1. V shed 5 bases, J shed 8 bases, and the junction held 6 bases outside the gene matches. The CDR3 has 14 amino acids. Germline CDR1 SGHVS, CDR2 FNYEAQ. CDR3 coding DNA: TGTGCCAGCAGCGCCCGACAGGGTGATTCACCCCTCCACTTT. Translating it yields CASSARQGDSPLHF.

The chain joins TRBV7-9 to TRBJ2-7; D is perhaps TRBD1 (7 bases). The germline gives CDR1 SEHNR, CDR2 FQNEAQ (reference sequence). The CDR3 totals 12 residues. The ends were cut back, 5 bases at V and 5 bases at J, with 10 bases in the middle. Here the CDR3 DNA reads TGTGCCAGCAGCGGCAGGGGGGACGAGCAGTACTTC. Translation gives CASSGRGDEQYF.

In this sample, this clone turned up many times. The V call is TRBV4-3, the J call TRBJ2-7; D remains unclear. The germline V gene encodes CDR1 LGHNA and CDR2 YSLEER. V was shortened by 0 bases and J by 6 bases, with 9 bases between the two germline ends. This CDR3 has 13 residues. The CDR3 bases are TGCGCCAGCAGCCAAGATCAGTACAGCGAGCAGTACTTC. The encoded protein is CASSQDQYSEQYF.

The V call is TRBV2, the J call TRBJ1-5, with 8 bases matching TRBD1. Germline trimming cut 6 bases from V and 3 bases from J; bases unmatched to any gene: 4. In germline, CDR1 is SNHLY, CDR2 FYNNEI. The CDR3 consists of 14 residues. The CDR3 nucleotides are TGTGCCAGCAGAGGGGACAGGTTCAATCAGCCCCAGCATTTT. As protein: CASRGDRFNQPQHF.

The V and J genes are TRBV9 and TRBJ1-1; D gene uncertain. V was trimmed by 3 bases and J by 3 bases, leaving 6 bases between them. The V gene's germline CDR1 is SGDLS and CDR2 YYNGEE. The CDR3 has 12 amino acids. For the CDR3, the DNA is TGTGCCAGCAGCGGCGGGGACACTGAAGCTTTCTTT. Amino acid sequence: CASSGGDTEAFF.

The chain uses TRBV7-3 and TRBJ1-6; D is uncertain. This CDR3 spans 13 amino acids. The germline V gene has CDR1 SGHTA and CDR2 FQGTGA. V was trimmed by 5 bases and J by 8 bases, leaving 10 bases between them. CDR3 amino acids: CASSPTSYSPLHF. In DNA, the CDR3 is TGTGCCAGCAGCCCCACTTCCTATTCACCCCTCCACTTT.

The rearrangement uses TRBV6-1 and TRBJ1-5, with D perhaps matching TRBD1 (5 bases). CDR1 MNHNS and CDR2 SASEGT come from the germline V gene. This CDR3 comprises 14 residues. The ends were cut back, 5 bases at V and 4 bases at J, with 12 bases in the middle. The CDR3 DNA reads TGTGCCAGCAGTACGGGGGGGGTGAATCAGCCCCAGCATTTT. Its protein is CASSTGGVNQPQHF.

In regard to this clone: A read error may produce the germline difference seen at one junction end. J is TRBJ2-6 and V is TRBV7-9, with D perhaps matching TRBD2 (5 bases). The CDR3 loop spans 15 amino acids. Germline CDR1 and CDR2: SEHNR and FQNEAQ (reference sequence). The CDR3: CSSSAVGSGANVLTF. The CDR3 region has the DNA TGTTCCAGCAGCGCAGTGGGGAGTGGGGCCAACGTCCTGACTTTC.

The V call is TRBV7-9, the J call TRBJ1-1, with D possibly being TRBD1 (6 bases). The germline V gene encodes CDR1 SEHNR and CDR2 FQNEAQ (reference sequence). The CDR3 runs to 14 residues. The V end lost 2 bases, the J end lost 8 bases, and 15 bases lay between the germline ends. The CDR3 sequence is CASSLSSQGTEAFF. The CDR3 bases are TGTGCCAGCAGCTTAAGTAGCCAGGGGACCGAAGCTTTCTTT. The entire variable domain, with the rest obtained from reference TRBV7-9 and TRBJ1-1, is as follows: DTGVSQNPRHKITKRGQNVTFRCDPISEHNRLYWYRQTLGQGPEFLTYFQNEAQLEKSRLLSDRFSAERPKGSFSTLEIQRTEQGDSAMYLCASSLSSQGTEAFFGQGTRLTVV.

The gene calls are TRBV29-1 and TRBJ1-2; 9 bases line up with TRBD1. The V gene end was trimmed by 6 bases and the J gene end by 8 bases; junction bases not matched to a gene: 4. Germline CDR1 SQVTM, CDR2 ANQGSEA. CDR3 length equals 11 residues. The CDR3 DNA reads TGCAGCGTACAGGGGGCTCGGGGCTACACCTTC. Its protein is CSVQGARGYTF. Variable domain in full (rest from reference TRBV29-1 and TRBJ1-2): SAVISQKPSRDICQRGTSLTIQCQVDSQVTMMFWYRQQPGQSLTLIATANQGSEATYESGFVIDKFPISRPNLTFSTLTVSNMSPEDSSIYLCSVQGARGYTFGSGTRLTVV.

About this clone: Mismatch with germline at one junction end may stem from a read error. The rearrangement uses TRBV7-9 and TRBJ2-7, with 9 bases matching TRBD1. CDR1 and CDR2 (germline): SEHNR, FQNEAQ (reference sequence). The CDR3 is 17 residues long. The CDR3 sequence is CSSSPPRGQGRDYEQYF. As DNA, the CDR3 is TGTTCCAGCAGTCCTCCTCGGGGACAGGGAAGGGACTACGAGCAGTACTTC.

The V gene is TRBV9, the J gene TRBJ1-1; D is unclear. Germline values: CDR1 SGDLS, CDR2 YYNGEE. The V gene lost 0 bases and the J gene lost 8 bases, with 11 bases spanning the gap. There are 13 residues in the CDR3. In DNA, the CDR3 is TGTGCCAGCAGCGTAGAGTTAACTACCGAAGCTTTCTTT. Translating gives CASSVELTTEAFF.

As concerns this clone: The sample carries other DNA sequences with the same CDR3. This chain uses TRBV30 with TRBJ1-6; no clear D. V was pared by 7 bases and J by 4 bases, with 11 bases between. Germline CDR1 and CDR2: GTSNPN and SVGIG (reference sequence). The CDR3 totals 13 residues. This chain's CDR3 is CAYRDTYNSPLHF. For the CDR3, the DNA is TGTGCCTACCGAGACACTTATAATTCACCCCTCCACTTT.

This chain links TRBV5-1 with TRBJ1-1, with TRBD1 matching over 7 bases. Germline CDR1 and CDR2: SGHRS and YFSETQ. This CDR3 spans 15 amino acids. V lost 3 bases and J lost 1; bases outside the gene matches: 6. The CDR3 coding sequence is TGCGCCAGCAGCTGGAGGGGGCTTCGGAACACTGAAGCTTTCTTT. Protein: CASSWRGLRNTEAFF.